This T cell receptor (beta chain) was found in a study of blood T cell repertoires in COVID-19. Profiling relied on immunoSEQ multiplex PCR, and the TCRdb table lists in-frame clones only, not all of them. The table has 110,000 to 150,000 clones, more than 75% seen once. The CDR3 consists of 14 residues. Trimming took off 1 base at V and 3 bases at J, with 9 bases between the two ends. Germline assignment: CDR1 SEHNR and CDR2 FQNEAQ (reference sequence). Sequenced material: peripheral blood. The gene calls are TRBV7-9 and TRBJ1-1; possible D gene TRBD1, 5 bases. The TCR was taken from a woman aged 80 or over with acute or convalescent COVID-19. CDR3: CASSLEGLYTEAFF. CDR3 nucleotide sequence: TGTGCCAGCAGCTTAGAGGGGTTGTACACTGAAGCTTTCTTT.